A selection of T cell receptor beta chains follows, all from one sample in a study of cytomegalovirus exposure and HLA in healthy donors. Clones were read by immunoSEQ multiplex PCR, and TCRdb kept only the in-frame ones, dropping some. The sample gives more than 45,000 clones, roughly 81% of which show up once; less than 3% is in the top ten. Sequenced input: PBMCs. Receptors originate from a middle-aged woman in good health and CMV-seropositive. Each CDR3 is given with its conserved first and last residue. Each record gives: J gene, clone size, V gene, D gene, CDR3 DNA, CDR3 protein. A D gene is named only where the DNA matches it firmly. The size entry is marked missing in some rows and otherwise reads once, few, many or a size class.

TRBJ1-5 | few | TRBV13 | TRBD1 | TGTGCCAGCAGCTCCATCCCGGGACAGAGGAAGAAAGATAGCAATCAGCCCCAGCATTTT | CASSSIPGQRKKDSNQPQHF
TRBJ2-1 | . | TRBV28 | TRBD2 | TGTGCCAGCATAGCGGGGCGAAACAATGAGCAGTTCTTC | CASIAGRNNEQFF
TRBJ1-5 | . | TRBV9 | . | TGTGCCAGCAGCGTAGGCATCGGTCAGCCCCAGCATTTT | CASSVGIGQPQHF
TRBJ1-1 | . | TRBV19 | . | TGTGCCAGTAAACGGACAGTTCAGAACACTGAAGCTTTCTTT | CASKRTVQNTEAFF
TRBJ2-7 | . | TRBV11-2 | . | TGTGCCAGCAGCTCCCAGCGGGCGTCCTACGAGCAGTACTTC | CASSSQRASYEQYF
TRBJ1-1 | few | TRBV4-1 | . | TGCGCCAGCAGCCAACGGTCCGCCTTTGAAGCTTTCTTT | CASSQRSAFEAFF
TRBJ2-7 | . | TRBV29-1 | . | TGCAGCGAAGAGGATGATCCCTGGGACAAGGATTACTTC | CSEEDDPWDKDYF
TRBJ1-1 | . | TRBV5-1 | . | TGCGCCAGCAGCCGGGGAGGCGTGAACACTGAAGCTTTCTTT | CASSRGGVNTEAFF
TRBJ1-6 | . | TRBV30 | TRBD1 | TGTGCCTGGGGGACAGGAGGCCATAATTCACCCCTCCACTTT | CAWGTGGHNSPLHF
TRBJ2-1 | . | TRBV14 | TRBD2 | TGTGCCAGCAGCCAACATGGCGGGGGGGCCACGAATGAGCAGTTCTTC | CASSQHGGGATNEQFF
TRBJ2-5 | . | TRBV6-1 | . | TGTGCCAGCAGTGATTACGGGGGGCCCGTAGGAAAGACCCAGTACTTC | CASSDYGGPVGKTQYF
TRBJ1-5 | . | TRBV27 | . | TGTGCCAGCAGTCCTAGGTCCGTACAGCCCCAGCATTTT | CASSPRSVQPQHF
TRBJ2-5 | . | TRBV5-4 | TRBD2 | TGTGCCAGCAGCTTTGCTCCTAGCGGGGGTCAAGAGACCCAGTACTTC | CASSFAPSGGQETQYF
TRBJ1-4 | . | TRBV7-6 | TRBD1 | TGTGCCAGCAGCTCGACAGGGGTAGACAGTGAAAAACTGTTTTTT | CASSSTGVDSEKLFF
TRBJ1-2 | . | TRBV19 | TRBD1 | TGTGCCAGTAGCAAGGAGGGGGCATATGGCTACACCTTC | CASSKEGAYGYTF
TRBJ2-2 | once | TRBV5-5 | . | TGTGCCAGCGGTGGGCGCACCGGGGAGCTGTTTTTT | CASGGRTGELFF
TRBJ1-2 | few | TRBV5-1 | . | TGCGCCAGCAGCTCAGGGAATGGCTACACCTTC | CASSSGNGYTF
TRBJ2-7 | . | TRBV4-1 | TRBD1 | TGCGCCAGCAGCCAAGGACAGGGGACCTACGAGCAGTACTTC | CASSQGQGTYEQYF
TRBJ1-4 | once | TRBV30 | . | TGTGCCTGGCGACAGGACAGCCATAATGAAAAACTGTTTTTT | CAWRQDSHNEKLFF
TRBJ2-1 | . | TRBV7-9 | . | TGTGCCAGCAGTCCCCCGGCTAGCTCCTACAATGAGCAGTTCTTC | CASSPPASSYNEQFF
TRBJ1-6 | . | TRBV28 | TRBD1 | TGTGCCAGCAGCGTGGGGGGGACAGGTAATTCACCCCTCCACTTT | CASSVGGTGNSPLHF
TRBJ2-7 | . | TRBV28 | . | TGTGCCAGCAGTACCCGTGGACAGTTACTATACGAGCAGTACTTC | CASSTRGQLLYEQYF
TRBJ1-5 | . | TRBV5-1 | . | TGCGCCAGCAGCCCCCCCCGGGAGCGGCGCAATCAGCCCCAGCATTTT | CASSPPRERRNQPQHF
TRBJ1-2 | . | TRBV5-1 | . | TGCGCCAGCAGCTTGGCTTCAGGGGATGGCGGCTACACCTTC | CASSLASGDGGYTF
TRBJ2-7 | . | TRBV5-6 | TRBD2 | TGTGCCAGCAGTCCTGGACTAGCGGGGCTCGACTCCTACGAGCAGTACTTC | CASSPGLAGLDSYEQYF
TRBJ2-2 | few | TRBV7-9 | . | TGTGCCAGCAGCGCCAGGGCAGGGCCGCAGAACACCGGGGAGCTGTTTTTT | CASSARAGPQNTGELFF
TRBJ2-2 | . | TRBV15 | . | TGTGCCACCAGCAGAGATCTACGCGGACAGTCCGGCGGGGAGCTGTTTTTT | CATSRDLRGQSGGELFF
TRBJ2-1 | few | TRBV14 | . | TGTGCCAGCAGCCAAGATCCATCGAGTAAGCAGTTCTTC | CASSQDPSSKQFF
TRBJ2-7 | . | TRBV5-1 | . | TGCGCCAGCAGTCAAGACACATTCGGGCAGTACTTC | CASSQDTFGQYF
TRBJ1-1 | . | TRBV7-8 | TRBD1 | TGTGCCAGCAGCTTAGTGGACAGGGTGAACACTGAAGCTTTCTTT | CASSLVDRVNTEAFF
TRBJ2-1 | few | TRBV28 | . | TGTGCCAGCAGTTTCAGGGGTCAAGCAAATGAGCAGTTCTTC | CASSFRGQANEQFF
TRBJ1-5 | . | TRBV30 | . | TGTGCCTGGAGTAACTGGCAGGAAGGTCAGCCCCAGCATTTT | CAWSNWQEGQPQHF
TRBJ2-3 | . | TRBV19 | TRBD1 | TGTGCCAGTAGCCCGACAGGGACCTTAGATACGCAGTATTTT | CASSPTGTLDTQYF
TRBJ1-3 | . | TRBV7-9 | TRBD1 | TGTGCCAGCAGCTCGGGACAGGGGAACACCATATATTTT | CASSSGQGNTIYF
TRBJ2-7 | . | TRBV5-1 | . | TGCGCCAGCAGCTTGATGCGGGGCGGGGAGCAGTACTTC | CASSLMRGGEQYF
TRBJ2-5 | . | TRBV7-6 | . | TGTGCCAGCAGCTTCCAGGCGGGGTGGGAGACCCAGTACTTC | CASSFQAGWETQYF
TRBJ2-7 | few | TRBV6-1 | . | TGTGCCAGCAGTGAAACATCCTACGAGCAGTACTTC | CASSETSYEQYF
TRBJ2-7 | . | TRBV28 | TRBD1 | TGTGCCAGCAGTCCACCCCGACAGGGACAGATTGGGTACGAGCAGTACTTC | CASSPPRQGQIGYEQYF
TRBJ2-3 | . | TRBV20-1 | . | TGCAGTGGATCACGCGGAGATACGCAGTATTTT | CSGSRGDTQYF
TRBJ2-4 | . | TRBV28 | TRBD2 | TGTGCCAGCAGTCCCCCCGTCCGCGGGGGTGGCAAAAACATTCAGTACTTC | CASSPPVRGGGKNIQYF
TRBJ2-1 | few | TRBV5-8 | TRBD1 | TGTGCCAGCAGCTTGTTCCAGGGGACAGGGGCCCCCTTCTACAATGAGCAGTTCTTC | CASSLFQGTGAPFYNEQFF
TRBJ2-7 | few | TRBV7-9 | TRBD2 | TGTGCCAGCAGCTTACTTAGCGGGGGGGCCGGCGAGCAGTACTTC | CASSLLSGGAGEQYF
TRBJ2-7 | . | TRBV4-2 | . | TGTGCCAGCAGCCAAGCTTCCGGGTCCTACGAGCAGTACTTC | CASSQASGSYEQYF
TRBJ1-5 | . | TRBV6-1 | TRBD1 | TGTGCCAGCAGTGGTTACAGGGGAGATCAGCCCCAGCATTTT | CASSGYRGDQPQHF
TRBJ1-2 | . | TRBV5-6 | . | TGTGCCAGCAGCTTGGTGGCAGGGTCTGGCTACACCTTC | CASSLVAGSGYTF
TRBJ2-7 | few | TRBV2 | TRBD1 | TGTGCCAGCAAGACCGGGACAGGATCCTACGAGCAGTACTTC | CASKTGTGSYEQYF
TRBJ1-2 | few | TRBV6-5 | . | TGTGCCAGCAGCCAACTGGCGGGAAACTATGGCTACACCTTC | CASSQLAGNYGYTF
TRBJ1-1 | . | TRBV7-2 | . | TGTGCCAGCAGCCCCTCTTTTGTCGGAGCTTTCTTT | CASSPSFVGAFF
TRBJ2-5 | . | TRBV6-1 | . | TGTGCCAGCAAGGAGGAGACCCAGTACTTC | CASKEETQYF
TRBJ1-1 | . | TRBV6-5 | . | TGTGCCAGTAGCTCAAAGGGGGGGACGACTCTGCCAGCTTTCTTT | CASSSKGGTTLPAFF
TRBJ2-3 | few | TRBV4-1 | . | TGCGCCAGCAGCCAAACCATCGCGTCCGGGACTCCCCGGCAGTATTTT | CASSQTIASGTPRQYF
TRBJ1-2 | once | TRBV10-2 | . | TGCGCCAGCAGTGATATGAGTACCTCTAACTATGGCTACACCTTC | CASSDMSTSNYGYTF
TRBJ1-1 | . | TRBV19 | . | TGTGCCAGTAGTATGCAGGGGACGAACACTGAAGCTTTCTTT | CASSMQGTNTEAFF